The TCR beta chain described here comes from a study of blood T cell repertoires in COVID-19. The overall study: T cells, B-cell-depleted T cells, or PBMCs provided the cDNA or gDNA that served as material.

Generated by immunoSEQ multiplex PCR, the TCRdb table keeps only in-frame clones and is missing some. The data hold about 140,000 clones, with roughly 81% observed a single time. The V end was cut by 3 bases, the J end by 6 bases, with 12 bases between. Germline V gene lookup returns CDR1 SGHTA and CDR2 FQGTGA. CDR3 size: 13 residues. Adults between about 18 and 95 years of age took part from 24 US areas. Grouping used clinical history reported by participants in a survey and questionnaire. The rearrangement links TRBV7-3 to TRBJ2-7, with a tentative D call TRBD2 (6 bases). The TCR was taken from a woman between 50 and 59 years old with acute COVID-19. Material for sequencing was PBMCs or T cells enriched from blood (not recorded which). Here the CDR3 reads CASSFHMGGEQYF. For the CDR3, the DNA is TGTGCCAGCAGCTTTCATATGGGGGGCGAGCAGTACTTC.